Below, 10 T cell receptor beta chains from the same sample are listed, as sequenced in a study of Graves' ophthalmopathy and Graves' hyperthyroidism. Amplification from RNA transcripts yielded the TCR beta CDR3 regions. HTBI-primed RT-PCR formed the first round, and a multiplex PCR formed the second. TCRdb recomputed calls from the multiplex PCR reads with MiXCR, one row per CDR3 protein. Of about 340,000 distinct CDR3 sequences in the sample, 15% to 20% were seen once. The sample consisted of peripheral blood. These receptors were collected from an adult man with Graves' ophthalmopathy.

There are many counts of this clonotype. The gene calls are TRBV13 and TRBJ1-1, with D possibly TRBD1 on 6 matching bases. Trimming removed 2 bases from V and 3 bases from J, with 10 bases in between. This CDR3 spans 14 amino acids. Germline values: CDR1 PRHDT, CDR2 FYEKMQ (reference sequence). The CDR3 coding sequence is TGTGCCAGCAGCTTATTGGGGGCGCACACTGAAGCTTTCTTT. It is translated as CASSLLGAHTEAFF. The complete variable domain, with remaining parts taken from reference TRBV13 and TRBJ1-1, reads AAGVIQSPRHLIKEKRETATLKCYPIPRHDTVYWYQQGPGQDPQFLISFYEKMQSDKGSIPDRFSAQQFSDYHSELNMSSLELGDSALYFCASSLLGAHTEAFFGQGTRLTVV.

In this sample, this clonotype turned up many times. The CDR3: CASNPEGYEQYF. The CDR3 nucleotides read TGTGCCAGCAACCCGGAGGGCTACGAGCAGTACTTC. The chain uses TRBV2 and TRBJ2-7; D may be TRBD2 (6 bases). Trimming took off 7 bases at V and 3 bases at J, with 10 bases between the two ends. This CDR3 region has 12 residues. Germline CDR1 and CDR2: SNHLY and FYNNEI.

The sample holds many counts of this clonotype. The CDR3 region is CASSAGQTTYNSPLHF. Here the CDR3 DNA reads TGCGCCAGCAGCGCCGGACAGACCACCTATAATTCACCCCTCCACTTT. The rearrangement joins TRBV5-1 to TRBJ1-6; a possible D gene is TRBD1 (6 bases). This CDR3 comprises 16 residues. Germline CDR1 SGHRS, CDR2 YFSETQ. Trimming took off 4 bases at V and 2 bases at J, with 13 bases between the two ends.

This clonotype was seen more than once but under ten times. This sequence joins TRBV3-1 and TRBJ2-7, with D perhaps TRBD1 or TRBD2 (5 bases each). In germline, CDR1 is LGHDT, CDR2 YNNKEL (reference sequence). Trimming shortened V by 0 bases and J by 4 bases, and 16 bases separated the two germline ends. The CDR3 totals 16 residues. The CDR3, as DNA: TGTGCCAGCAGCCAAGAGGACCGGGACCCCGGGTACGAGCAGTACTTC. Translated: CASSQEDRDPGYEQYF.

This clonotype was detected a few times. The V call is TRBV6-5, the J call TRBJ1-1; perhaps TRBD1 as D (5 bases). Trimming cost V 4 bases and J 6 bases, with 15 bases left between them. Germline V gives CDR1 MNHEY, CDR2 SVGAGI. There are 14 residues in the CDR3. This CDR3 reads CASSLNRSGPEAFF. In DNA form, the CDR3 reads TGTGCCAGCAGTTTGAACCGCTCAGGGCCTGAAGCTTTCTTT.

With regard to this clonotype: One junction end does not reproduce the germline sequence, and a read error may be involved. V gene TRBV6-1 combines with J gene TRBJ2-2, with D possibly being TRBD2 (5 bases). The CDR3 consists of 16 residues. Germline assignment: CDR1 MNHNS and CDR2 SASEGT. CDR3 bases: TGTGCCAGCAGTAGAACCCCCGTACGCAACACCGGGGAGCTGTCTTTT. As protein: CASSRTPVRNTGELSF.

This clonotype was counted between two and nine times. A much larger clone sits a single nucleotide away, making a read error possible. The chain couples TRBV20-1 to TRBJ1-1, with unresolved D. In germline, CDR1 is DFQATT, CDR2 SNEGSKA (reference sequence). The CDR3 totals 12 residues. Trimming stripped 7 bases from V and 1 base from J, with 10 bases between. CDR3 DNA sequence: TGCAGTGTCAACCCGGGGAACACTGAAGCTTTCTTT. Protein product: CSVNPGNTEAFF.

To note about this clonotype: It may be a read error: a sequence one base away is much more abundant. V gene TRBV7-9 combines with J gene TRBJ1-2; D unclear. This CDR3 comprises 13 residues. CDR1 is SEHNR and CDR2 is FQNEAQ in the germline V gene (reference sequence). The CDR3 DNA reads TGTGTCGGCTCCGGACGGATTAACTATGGCTACACCTTC. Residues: CVGSGRINYGYTF.

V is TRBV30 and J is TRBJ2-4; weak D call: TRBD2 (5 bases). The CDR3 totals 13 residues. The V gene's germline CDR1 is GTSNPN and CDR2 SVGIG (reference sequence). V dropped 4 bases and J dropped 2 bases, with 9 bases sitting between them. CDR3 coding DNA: TGTGCCTGGACCCGGGGTTCCAAAAACATTCAGTACTTC. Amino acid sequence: CAWTRGSKNIQYF.

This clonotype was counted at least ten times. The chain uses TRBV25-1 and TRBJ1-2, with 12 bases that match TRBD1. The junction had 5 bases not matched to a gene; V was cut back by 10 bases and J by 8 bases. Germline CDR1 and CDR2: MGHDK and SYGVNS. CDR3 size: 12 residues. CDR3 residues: CATGQGALGYTF. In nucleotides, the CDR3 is TGTGCCACGGGACAGGGGGCGCTCGGCTACACCTTC.